This TCR beta chain was recovered during a study of blood T cell repertoires in COVID-19. Across the study: Both acute and convalescent COVID-19 samples were obtained from the United States, Italy and Spain. Nucleic acid was either cDNA or gDNA, and it came from T cells, B-cell-depleted T cells, or PBMCs.

Original processing notes: It was from reference gene primer amplification that nucleated cell counts were estimated. Assay: immunoSEQ multiplex PCR; the TCRdb copy retains only in-frame clones and omits some. Clonal size and the V and J genes are those of that table, whereas D and trimming came from the DNA. The sample includes about 200,000 clones, 80% of them seen just once. The CDR3 spans 16 residues. V was clipped by 5 bases and J by 8 bases; unmatched bases: 13. In germline, CDR1 is SGHRS, CDR2 YFSETQ. The receptor comes from a woman in her 70s with acute or convalescent COVID-19. Sequencing input: peripheral blood. The genes are TRBV5-1 and TRBJ2-1; 10 bases agree with TRBD2. This CDR3 reads CASSYILAGVTYEQFF. In DNA form, the CDR3 reads TGCGCCAGCAGTTATATTCTAGCGGGAGTTACCTATGAGCAGTTCTTC.